This TCR beta chain appears in the sequencing data of a study of T cell repertoires in cytomegalovirus infection. The CDR3 runs to 15 residues. Losses at the gene ends were 3 bases for V and 6 bases for J; bases not matched to a gene: 8. Germline CDR1 is MNHEY and CDR2 is SMNVEV (reference sequence). TCRdb used MiXCR to reprocess the reads, holding one entry per CDR3 protein. The profile shows 700,000 to 900,000 distinct CDR3 sequences, under 35% of them singletons. With respect to this clonotype: Its antigen is unknown.

This receptor was identified in a human donor in good health (CMV status not recorded). Some clones in this sample may be carry-over from other donors' samples. The sample here was cultured CD8+ T cells from PBMCs, taken from culture after CMV antigen stimulation. The J gene is TRBJ2-3, the V gene TRBV27; 8 bases are shared with TRBD1. In DNA form, the CDR3 reads TGTGCCAGCAGTTTGAGGGGGACAGGTTGGGATACGCAGTATTTT. This encodes CASSLRGTGWDTQYF.